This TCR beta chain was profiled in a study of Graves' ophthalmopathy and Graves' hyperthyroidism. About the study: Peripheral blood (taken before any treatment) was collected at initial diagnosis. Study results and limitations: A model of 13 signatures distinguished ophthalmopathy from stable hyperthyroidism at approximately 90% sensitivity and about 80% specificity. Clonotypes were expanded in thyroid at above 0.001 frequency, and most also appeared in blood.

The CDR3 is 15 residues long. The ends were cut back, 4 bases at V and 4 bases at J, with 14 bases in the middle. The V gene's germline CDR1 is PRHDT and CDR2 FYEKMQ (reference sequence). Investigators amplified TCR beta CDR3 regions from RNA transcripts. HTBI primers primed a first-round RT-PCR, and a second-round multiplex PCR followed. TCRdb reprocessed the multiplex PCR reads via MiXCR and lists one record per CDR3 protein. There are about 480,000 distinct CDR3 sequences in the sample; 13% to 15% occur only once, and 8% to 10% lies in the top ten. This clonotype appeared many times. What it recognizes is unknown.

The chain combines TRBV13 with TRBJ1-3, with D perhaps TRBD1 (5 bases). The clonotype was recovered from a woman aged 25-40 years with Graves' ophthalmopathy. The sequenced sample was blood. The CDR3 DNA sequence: TGTGCCAGCAGCTACATGGCAGGGTCGGGAAACACCATATATTTT. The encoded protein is CASSYMAGSGNTIYF.